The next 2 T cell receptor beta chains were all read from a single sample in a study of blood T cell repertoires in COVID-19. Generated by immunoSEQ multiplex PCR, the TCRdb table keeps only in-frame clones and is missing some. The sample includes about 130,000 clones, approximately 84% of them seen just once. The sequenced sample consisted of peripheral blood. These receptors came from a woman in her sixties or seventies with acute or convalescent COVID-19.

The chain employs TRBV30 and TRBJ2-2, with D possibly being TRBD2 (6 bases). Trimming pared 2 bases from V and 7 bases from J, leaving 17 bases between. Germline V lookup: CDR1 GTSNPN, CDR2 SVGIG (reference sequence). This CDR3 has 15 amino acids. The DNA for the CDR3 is TGTGCCTGGAGTTTAAGAGGGAGGAGAGTCGGGGAGCTGTTTTTT. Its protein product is CAWSLRGRRVGELFF.

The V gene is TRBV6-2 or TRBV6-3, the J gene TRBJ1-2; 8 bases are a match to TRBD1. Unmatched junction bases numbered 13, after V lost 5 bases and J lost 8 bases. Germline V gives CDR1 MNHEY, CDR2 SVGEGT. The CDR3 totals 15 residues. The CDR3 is CASSQTRGPVEGYTF. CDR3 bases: TGTGCCAGCAGTCAAACCAGGGGGCCGGTGGAGGGCTACACCTTC.